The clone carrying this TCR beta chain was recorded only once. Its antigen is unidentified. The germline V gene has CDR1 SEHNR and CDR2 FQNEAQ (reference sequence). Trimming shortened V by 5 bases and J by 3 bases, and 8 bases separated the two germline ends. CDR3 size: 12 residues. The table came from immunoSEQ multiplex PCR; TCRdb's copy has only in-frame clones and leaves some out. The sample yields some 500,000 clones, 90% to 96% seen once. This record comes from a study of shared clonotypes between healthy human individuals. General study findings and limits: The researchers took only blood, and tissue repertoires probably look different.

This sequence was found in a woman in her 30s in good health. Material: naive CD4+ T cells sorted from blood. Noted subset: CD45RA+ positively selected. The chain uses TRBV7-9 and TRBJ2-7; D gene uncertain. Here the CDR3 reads CASSPLDYEQYF. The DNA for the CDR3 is TGTGCCAGCAGCCCTTTAGACTACGAGCAGTACTTC. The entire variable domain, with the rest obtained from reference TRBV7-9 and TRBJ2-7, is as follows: DTGVSQNPRHKITKRGQNVTFRCDPISEHNRLYWYRQTLGQGPEFLTYFQNEAQLEKSRLLSDRFSAERPKGSFSTLEIQRTEQGDSAMYLCASSPLDYEQYFGPGTRLTVT.